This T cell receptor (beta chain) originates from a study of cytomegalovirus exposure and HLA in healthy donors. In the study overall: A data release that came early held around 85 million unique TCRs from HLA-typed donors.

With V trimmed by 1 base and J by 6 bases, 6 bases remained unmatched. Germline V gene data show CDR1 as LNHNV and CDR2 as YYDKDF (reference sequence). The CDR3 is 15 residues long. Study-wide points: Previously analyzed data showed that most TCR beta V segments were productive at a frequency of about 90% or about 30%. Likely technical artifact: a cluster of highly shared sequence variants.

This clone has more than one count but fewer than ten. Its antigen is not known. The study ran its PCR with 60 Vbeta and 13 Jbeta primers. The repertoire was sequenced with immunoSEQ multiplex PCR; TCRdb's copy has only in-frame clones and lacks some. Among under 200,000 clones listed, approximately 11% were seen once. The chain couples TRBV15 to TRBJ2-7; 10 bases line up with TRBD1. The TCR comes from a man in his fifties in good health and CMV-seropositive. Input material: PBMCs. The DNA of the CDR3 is TGTGCCACCAGCAGAGCCCCAGGACAGGGGGTCGAGCAGTACTTC. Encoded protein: CATSRAPGQGVEQYF. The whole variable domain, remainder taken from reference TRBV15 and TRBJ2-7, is DAMVIQNPRYQVTQFGKPVTLSCSQTLNHNVMYWYQQKSSQAPKLLFHYYDKDFNNEADTPDNFQSRRPNTSFCFLDIRSPGLGDTAMYLCATSRAPGQGVEQYFGPGTRLTVT.